This T cell receptor beta chain was documented in a study of blood T cell repertoires in COVID-19. Study-level information: From the United States, Italy and Spain came samples of acute and convalescent COVID-19. In each case, the material was cDNA or gDNA derived from T cells, B-cell-depleted T cells, or PBMCs.

Authors' data handling: Estimated nucleated cell counts came from reference gene primer amplification. Generated by immunoSEQ multiplex PCR, the TCRdb table keeps only in-frame clones and is missing some. V and J calls and clone size are given by that table; D and trimming were obtained from the DNA. Of about 280,000 clones listed, 65% to 90% are singletons. This CDR3 comprises 18 residues. V was pared by 2 bases and J by 8 bases, with 14 bases of the junction left unmatched. Germline CDR1 is MNHEY and CDR2 is SVGEGT. The chain employs TRBV6-2 or TRBV6-3 and TRBJ2-1; 11 bases are a match to TRBD2. The sample consisted of peripheral blood. This sequence was found in a human donor in a cohort sampled during active COVID-19. CDR3 region: CASSYPLLAGGPLDEQFF. DNA for the CDR3: TGTGCCAGCAGTTACCCCCTTTTAGCGGGAGGGCCCCTCGATGAGCAGTTCTTC.